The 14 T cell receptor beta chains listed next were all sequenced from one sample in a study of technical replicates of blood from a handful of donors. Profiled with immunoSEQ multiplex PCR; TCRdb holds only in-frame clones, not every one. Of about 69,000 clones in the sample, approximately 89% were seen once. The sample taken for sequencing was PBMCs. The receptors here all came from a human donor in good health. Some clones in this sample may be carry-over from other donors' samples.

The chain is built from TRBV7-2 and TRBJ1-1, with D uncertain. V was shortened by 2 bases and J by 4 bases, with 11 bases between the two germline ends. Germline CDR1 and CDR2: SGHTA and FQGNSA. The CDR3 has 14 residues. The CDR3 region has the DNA TGTGCCAGCAGCTTAACTAATATGGGCACTGAAGCTTTCTTT. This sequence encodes CASSLTNMGTEAFF.

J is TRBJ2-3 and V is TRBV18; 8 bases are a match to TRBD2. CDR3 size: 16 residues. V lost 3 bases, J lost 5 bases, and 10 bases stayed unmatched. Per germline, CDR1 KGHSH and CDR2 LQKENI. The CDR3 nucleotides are TGTGCCAGCTCACCTACCGGGACTAGTCTTGTAGATACGCAGTATTTT. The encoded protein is CASSPTGTSLVDTQYF.

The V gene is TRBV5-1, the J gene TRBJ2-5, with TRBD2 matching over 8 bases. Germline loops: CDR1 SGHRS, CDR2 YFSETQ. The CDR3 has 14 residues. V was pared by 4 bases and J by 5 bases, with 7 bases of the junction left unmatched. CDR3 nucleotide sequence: TGCGCCAGCAGCCGATCGGGACTAGACGAGACCCAGTACTTC. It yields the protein CASSRSGLDETQYF.

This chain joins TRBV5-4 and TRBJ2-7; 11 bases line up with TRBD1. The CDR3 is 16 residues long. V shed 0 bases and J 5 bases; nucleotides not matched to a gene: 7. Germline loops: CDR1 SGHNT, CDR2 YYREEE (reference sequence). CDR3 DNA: TGTGCCAGCAGCTTGGGGGGGGACAGGGGGGTACACGAGCAGTACTTC. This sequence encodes CASSLGGDRGVHEQYF.

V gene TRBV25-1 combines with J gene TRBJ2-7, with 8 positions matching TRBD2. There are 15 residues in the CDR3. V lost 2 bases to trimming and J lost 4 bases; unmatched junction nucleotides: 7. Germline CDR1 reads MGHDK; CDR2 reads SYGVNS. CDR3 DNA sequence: TGTGCCAGCAGTGAAACCGGGACTAGGAGATACGAGCAGTACTTC. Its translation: CASSETGTRRYEQYF.

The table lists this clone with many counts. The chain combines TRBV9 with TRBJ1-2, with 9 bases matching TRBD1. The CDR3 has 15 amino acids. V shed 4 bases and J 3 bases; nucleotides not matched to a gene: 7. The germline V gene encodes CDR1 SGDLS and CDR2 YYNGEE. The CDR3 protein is CASSPLTGGYYGYTF. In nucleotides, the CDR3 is TGTGCCAGCAGCCCCCTGACAGGGGGGTACTATGGCTACACCTTC.

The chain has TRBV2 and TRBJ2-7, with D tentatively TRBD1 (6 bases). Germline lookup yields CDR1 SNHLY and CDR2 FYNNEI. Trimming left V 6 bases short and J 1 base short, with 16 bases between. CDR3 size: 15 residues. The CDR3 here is CASRPGTRKSYEQYF. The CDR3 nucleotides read TGTGCCAGCAGACCCGGGACACGAAAATCCTACGAGCAGTACTTC.

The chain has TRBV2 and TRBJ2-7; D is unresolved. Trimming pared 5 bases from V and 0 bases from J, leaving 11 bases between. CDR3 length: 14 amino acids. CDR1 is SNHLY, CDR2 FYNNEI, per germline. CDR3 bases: TGTGCCAGCAGTCGACTCCTGAGCTCCTACGAGCAGTACTTC. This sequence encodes CASSRLLSSYEQYF.

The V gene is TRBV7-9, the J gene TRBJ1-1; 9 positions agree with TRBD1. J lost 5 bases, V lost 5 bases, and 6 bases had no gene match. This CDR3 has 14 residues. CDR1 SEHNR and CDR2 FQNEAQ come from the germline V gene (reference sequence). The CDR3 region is CASSAQGAGTEAFF. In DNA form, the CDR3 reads TGTGCCAGCAGCGCACAGGGGGCAGGTACTGAAGCTTTCTTT.

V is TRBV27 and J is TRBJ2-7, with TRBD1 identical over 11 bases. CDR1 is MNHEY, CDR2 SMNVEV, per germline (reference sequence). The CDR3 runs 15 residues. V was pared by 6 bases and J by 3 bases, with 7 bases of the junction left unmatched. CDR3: CASRHRDRGIYEQYF. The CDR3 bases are TGTGCCAGCAGGCACCGGGACAGGGGGATCTACGAGCAGTACTTC.

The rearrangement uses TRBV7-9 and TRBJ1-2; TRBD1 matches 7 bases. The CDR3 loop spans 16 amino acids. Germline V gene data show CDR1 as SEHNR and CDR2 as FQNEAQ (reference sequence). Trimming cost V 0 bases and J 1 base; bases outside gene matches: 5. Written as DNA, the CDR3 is TGTGCCAGCAGCTTAGCAGGACAGGATGTTAACTATGGCTACACCTTC. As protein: CASSLAGQDVNYGYTF.

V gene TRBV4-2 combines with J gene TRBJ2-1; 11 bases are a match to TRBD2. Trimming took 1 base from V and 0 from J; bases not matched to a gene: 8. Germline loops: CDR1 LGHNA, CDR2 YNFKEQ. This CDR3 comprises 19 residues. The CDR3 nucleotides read TGTGCCAGCAGCCAAGTGCGTAGCGGGGGGGCGAGCTCCTACAATGAGCAGTTCTTC. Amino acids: CASSQVRSGGASSYNEQFF.

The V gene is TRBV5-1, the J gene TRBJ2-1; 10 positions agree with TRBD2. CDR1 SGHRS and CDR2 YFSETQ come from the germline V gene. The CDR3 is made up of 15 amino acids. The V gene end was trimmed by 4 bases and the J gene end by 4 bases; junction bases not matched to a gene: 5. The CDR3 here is CASSVLAGAYNEQFF. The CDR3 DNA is TGCGCCAGCAGCGTGCTAGCGGGAGCGTACAATGAGCAGTTCTTC.

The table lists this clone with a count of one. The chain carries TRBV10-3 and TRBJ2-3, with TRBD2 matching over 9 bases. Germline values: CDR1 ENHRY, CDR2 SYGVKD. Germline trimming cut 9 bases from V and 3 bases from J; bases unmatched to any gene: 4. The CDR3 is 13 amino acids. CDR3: CAISGRTTDTQYF. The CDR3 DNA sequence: TGTGCCATTAGCGGGAGAACGACAGATACGCAGTATTTT.